The text below deals with one T cell receptor beta chain. These data come from a study of blood T cell repertoires in COVID-19. The CDR3 runs 13 residues. Germline CDR1 is ENHRY and CDR2 is SYGVKD. The V and J ends lost 7 bases and 12 bases respectively, with 16 bases between them. In the study's own analysis: Quantification of nucleated cells was approximated via reference gene primer amplification. TCRdb's copy holds only in-frame clones and misses some; the assay was immunoSEQ multiplex PCR. That table gives V, J and clone size, and the DNA gave D and trimming. The repertoire holds 150,000 to 200,000 clones, with roughly 90% as singletons.

The chain has TRBV10-3 and TRBJ1-6; D ambiguous. The clonotype comes from a woman aged 60-70 years with COVID-19, enrolled during active disease. Sequences were obtained from peripheral blood. The CDR3 sequence: CAIKKAGGEPLHF. In DNA form, the CDR3 reads TGTGCCATCAAGAAGGCGGGCGGCGAACCCCTCCACTTT.